The present entry profiles one TCR beta chain with its context. Its antigen is unidentified. This specimen comes from a study of EBV T-cell therapy then PD-1 blockade in nasopharyngeal carcinoma. Method: immunoSEQ multiplex PCR; TCRdb's copy keeps in-frame clones and lacks some. The sample includes 20,000 or so clones, approximately 84% of them seen just once. The V end was cut by 5 bases, the J end by 6 bases, with 13 bases between. The length of the CDR3 is 13 residues. From germline, CDR1 is SEHNR and CDR2 FQNEAQ (reference sequence). Indicated treatment: AdE1-LMPpoly-expanded autologous EBV-specific T-cell therapy followed by anti-PD-1 nivolumab.

The sample consisted of CD8+ T cells from blood, taken around day 60 from a patient whose treatment included autologous EBV-specific T cells and nivolumab. The chain employs TRBV7-9 and TRBJ1-1, with D unclear. This sequence was found in a man between 35 and 55 years old with nasopharyngeal carcinoma. This CDR3 reads CASSIDPVPEAFF. CDR3 sequence (DNA): TGTGCCAGCAGCATAGACCCGGTCCCTGAAGCTTTCTTT.